A single sample is the source of the 28 T cell receptor beta chains below, sequenced in a study of beta chain features in type 1 diabetes. Antigens of these TCRs are unknown. General study findings and limits: Shorter TCRB CDR3s, moderately but significantly so, were found in Type 1 diabetes patients in all four CD4+ subsets.

TCRB transcripts that were expressed got sequenced, as all of the isolated RNA had been reverse transcribed. Libraries were prepared by immunoSEQ multiplex PCR; TCRdb keeps only in-frame clonotypes and omits some of them. The table has about 300,000 clones, approximately 12% seen once. The source material was naive CD4+ T cells from blood. The receptors shown here come from a woman aged 18-29 years with type 1 diabetes.

The V call is TRBV30, the J call TRBJ2-3, with D unresolved. V lost 0 bases and J lost 2, with 9 bases in between. CDR1 is GTSNPN and CDR2 is SVGIG in the germline V gene (reference sequence). The CDR3 is 14 amino acids. The CDR3 protein is CAWSVGGYTDTQYF. As DNA, the CDR3 is TGTGCCTGGAGTGTTGGCGGATACACAGATACGCAGTATTTT.

There are a few counts of this clone. This chain connects TRBV6-5 to TRBJ2-1, with D unclear. CDR1 and CDR2 (germline): MNHEY, SVGAGI. The V end was cut by 6 bases, the J end by 7 bases, with 10 bases between. The CDR3 extends over 12 amino acids. The CDR3 sequence: CASRIPGNEQFF. CDR3 sequence (DNA): TGTGCCAGCAGGATACCCGGGAATGAGCAGTTCTTC.

This clone turned up a few times. The chain links TRBV5-1 to TRBJ2-4; D might be TRBD1 (6 bases). This CDR3 region has 15 residues. Germline CDR1 SGHRS, CDR2 YFSETQ. Trimming stripped 1 base from V and 7 bases from J, with 15 bases between. CDR3 nucleotide sequence: TGCGCCAGCAGCTTGATGGGGGCGGTCTTGAACATTCAGTACTTC. Translating gives CASSLMGAVLNIQYF.

The chain joins TRBV4-2 to TRBJ2-3; D gene uncertain. Trimming removed 2 bases at V and 5 bases at J, with 11 bases between. The V gene's germline CDR1 is LGHNA and CDR2 YNFKEQ. CDR3 length equals 14 residues. For the CDR3, the DNA is TGTGCCAGCAGCCAATTCGCCACCGGAGATACGCAGTATTTT. This gives the protein CASSQFATGDTQYF.

The chain is built from TRBV5-1 and TRBJ2-1, with 8 bases aligning to TRBD2. Trimming at V came to 0 bases and at J to 4 bases, leaving 9 bases not matched to a gene. Germline CDR1 reads SGHRS; CDR2 reads YFSETQ. This CDR3 has 17 residues. The CDR3: CASSLGLASSFYNEQFF. The CDR3 DNA reads TGCGCCAGCAGCTTGGGACTAGCGTCAAGCTTTTACAATGAGCAGTTCTTC.

V is TRBV6-5 and J is TRBJ2-6, with a possible D match to TRBD1 (5 bases). V lost 6 bases to trimming and J lost 4 bases, with 10 bases between them. Germline V gene lookup returns CDR1 MNHEY and CDR2 SVGAGI. The CDR3 extends over 14 amino acids. As DNA, the CDR3 is TGTGCCAGCAGGCAGGGTTCAGGGGCCAACGTCCTGACTTTC. Translation gives CASRQGSGANVLTF.

The chain joins TRBV7-2 to TRBJ2-3, with D perhaps TRBD1 (6 bases). Per germline, CDR1 SGHTA and CDR2 FQGNSA. The CDR3 has 14 amino acids. V was trimmed by 4 bases and J by 4 bases, leaving 12 bases between them. CDR3 in amino acids: CASSSTRGADTQYF. The CDR3 DNA reads TGTGCCAGCAGCTCCACCAGGGGTGCAGATACGCAGTATTTT.

This clone was seen more than once but under ten times. The V and J genes are TRBV19 and TRBJ2-1; TRBD1 matches 7 bases. The CDR3 loop spans 14 amino acids. J gave up 4 bases and V 4 bases, and 4 bases lay outside the gene matches. Germline V lookup: CDR1 LNHDA, CDR2 SQIVND (reference sequence). The CDR3 sequence: CASSRDSWYNEQFF. The CDR3 bases are TGTGCCAGTAGTAGGGACAGCTGGTACAATGAGCAGTTCTTC.

This clone was found a few times. The chain joins TRBV18 to TRBJ1-1; the D gene is possibly TRBD1 (5 bases). Trimming stripped 1 base from V and 1 base from J, with 10 bases between. In germline, CDR1 is KGHSH, CDR2 LQKENI. This CDR3 comprises 15 residues. The CDR3 loop is CASSPQGARNTEAFF. For the CDR3, the DNA is TGTGCCAGCTCACCACAAGGGGCGCGGAACACTGAAGCTTTCTTT.

V and J are TRBV5-1 and TRBJ2-3, with 9 bases identical to TRBD2. The CDR3 has 14 residues. The V segment lost 4 bases and the J segment 6 bases; nucleotides outside the gene matches: 6. Germline V lookup: CDR1 SGHRS, CDR2 YFSETQ. CDR3 bases: TGCGCCAGCAGCATAGCGGGAGAATTGGATACGCAGTATTTT. Translated: CASSIAGELDTQYF.

CDR3 coding DNA: TGCGCCAGCAGCGTTCTGGGGGCTGCGGAGACCCAGTACTTC. It translates to CASSVLGAAETQYF. J is TRBJ2-5 and V is TRBV5-1; D possibly corresponds to TRBD1 (6 bases). Trimming removed 4 bases from V and 5 bases from J, with 15 bases in between. The V gene's germline CDR1 is SGHRS and CDR2 YFSETQ. This CDR3 is 14 amino acids long.

The J gene is TRBJ2-2, the V gene TRBV6-5; D might be TRBD2 (6 bases). CDR1 and CDR2 from the germline V gene are MNHEY and SVGAGI. Trimming removed 1 base from V and 7 bases from J, with 16 bases in between. The CDR3 has 16 residues. CDR3 sequence: CASSYFGGTDGGELFF. Here the CDR3 DNA reads TGTGCCAGCAGTTACTTCGGGGGAACGGATGGCGGGGAGCTGTTTTTT.

This sequence joins TRBV7-2 and TRBJ2-3; D is possibly TRBD2 (6 bases). The CDR3 is 14 residues long. In germline, CDR1 is SGHTA, CDR2 FQGNSA. The ends were cut back, 5 bases at V and 2 bases at J, with 11 bases in the middle. DNA of the CDR3: TGTGCCAGCAGCGTCCGGGACTTCACAGATACGCAGTATTTT. It yields the protein CASSVRDFTDTQYF.

This rearrangement joins TRBV6-5 to TRBJ2-1; 8 bases align to TRBD1. Germline V gives CDR1 MNHEY, CDR2 SVGAGI. The CDR3 totals 11 residues. V shed 8 bases, J shed 9 bases, and the junction held 3 bases outside the gene matches. CDR3 bases: TGTGCCAGCTCTACAGGGGGTGAGCAGTTCTTC. Amino acid sequence: CASSTGGEQFF.

This clone has a handful of counts. The chain is built from TRBV4-2 and TRBJ2-3; 7 bases map to TRBD1. The V segment lost 0 bases and the J segment 0 bases; nucleotides outside the gene matches: 15. The CDR3 contains 20 residues. CDR1 and CDR2 from the germline V gene are LGHNA and YNFKEQ. CDR3 residues: CASSQERGQGKAWSTDTQYF. CDR3 nucleotides: TGTGCCAGCAGCCAAGAGAGGGGGCAGGGGAAGGCTTGGAGCACAGATACGCAGTATTTT.

This clone was picked up a small number of times. V usage is TRBV30 and J usage is TRBJ2-2; TRBD1 matches 7 bases. Trimming cost V 5 bases and J 4 bases; bases outside gene matches: 10. The CDR3 has 15 residues. Germline V gene lookup returns CDR1 GTSNPN and CDR2 SVGIG (reference sequence). In DNA, the CDR3 is TGTGCCTGGGGAAGGGGGCTCCGAGGCACCGGGGAGCTGTTTTTT. Protein sequence: CAWGRGLRGTGELFF.

This clone came up a few times. This chain links TRBV20-1 with TRBJ1-1; 7 positions agree with TRBD1. The V gene's germline CDR1 is DFQATT and CDR2 SNEGSKA (reference sequence). The CDR3 totals 11 residues. V gave up 6 bases and J gave up 6 bases; unmatched junction bases: 4. CDR3 DNA: TGCAGTGCCAGTGGGACAGCTGAAGCTTTCTTT. Its protein product is CSASGTAEAFF.

The chain links TRBV5-4 to TRBJ2-3; 11 bases agree with TRBD1. Germline V gives CDR1 SGHNT, CDR2 YYREEE (reference sequence). This CDR3 spans 15 amino acids. V was pared by 4 bases and J by 5 bases, with 6 bases of the junction left unmatched. CDR3 nucleotides: TGTGCCAGCAGCCCCGGAGGGACAGGGGGAGATACGCAGTATTTT. Amino acids: CASSPGGTGGDTQYF.

The rearrangement joins TRBV2 to TRBJ2-4; D call uncertain. This CDR3 contains 17 residues. V shed 2 bases and J shed 0 bases, with 14 bases lying between them. Germline-derived CDR1 and CDR2 are SNHLY and FYNNEI. The CDR3 here is CASSESIPGLAKNIQYF. The CDR3 DNA reads TGTGCCAGCAGTGAAAGCATCCCAGGCCTAGCCAAAAACATTCAGTACTTC. The full variable domain, with the rest looked up from reference TRBV2 and TRBJ2-4, is EPEVTQTPSHQVTQMGQEVILRCVPISNHLYFYWYRQILGQKVEFLVSFYNNEISEKSEIFDDQFSVERPDGSNFTLKIRSTKLEDSAMYFCASSESIPGLAKNIQYFGAGTRLSVL.

This clone has only a few counts. This chain connects TRBV11-2 to TRBJ2-5; no clear D. This CDR3 spans 14 amino acids. The V end lost 0 bases, the J end lost 4 bases, and 9 bases lay between the germline ends. The germline CDR1 and CDR2 sequences are SGHAT and FQNNGV. The CDR3 sequence is CASSLDSTRETQYF. CDR3 nucleotide sequence: TGTGCCAGCAGCTTAGATAGTACCCGAGAGACCCAGTACTTC.

The CDR3 loop is CASSTGQGAGELFF. CDR3 in DNA: TGTGCCAGTAGTACAGGACAGGGGGCCGGGGAGCTGTTTTTT. The chain recombines TRBV19 with TRBJ2-2, with 10 nucleotides matching TRBD1. Germline lookup yields CDR1 LNHDA and CDR2 SQIVND (reference sequence). The CDR3 covers 14 residues. V lost 4 bases to trimming and J lost 6 bases; unmatched junction nucleotides: 2.

This clone was recorded a few times. The V and J genes are TRBV7-6 and TRBJ2-1, with 9 bases that match TRBD2. Germline V gene lookup returns CDR1 SGHVS and CDR2 FNYEAQ. The CDR3 length is 16 residues. The V gene end was trimmed by 2 bases and the J gene end by 2 bases; junction bases not matched to a gene: 4. The CDR3 nucleotides read TGTGCCAGCAGCTTATATGGCGGGAGGGCCTACAATGAGCAGTTCTTC. This codes for CASSLYGGRAYNEQFF.

The chain joins TRBV28 to TRBJ2-7; 7 nucleotides line up with TRBD2. Germline V gives CDR1 MDHEN, CDR2 SYDVKM. V was pared by 6 bases and J by 6 bases, with 11 bases of the junction left unmatched. The CDR3 contains 14 residues. For the CDR3, the DNA is TGTGCCAGCAGGGGGACGAGGGAGGGATTCGAGCAGTACGTC. Its protein product is CASRGTREGFEQYV.

This clone was seen more than once but under ten times. V and J are TRBV9 and TRBJ2-1; TRBD2 is a possible D gene (5 bases). The ends were cut back, 0 bases at V and 1 base at J, with 8 bases in the middle. This CDR3 is 15 amino acids long. Germline V gene sequence: CDR1 SGDLS, CDR2 YYNGEE. The CDR3 sequence is CASSVVGDSYNEQFF. As DNA, the CDR3 is TGTGCCAGCAGCGTAGTGGGAGATTCCTACAATGAGCAGTTCTTC. The full variable domain, rest sourced from reference TRBV9 and TRBJ2-1, is DSGVTQTPKHLITATGQRVTLRCSPRSGDLSVYWYQQSLDQGLQFLIQYYNGEERAKGNILERFSAQQFPDLHSELNLSSLELGDSALYFCASSVVGDSYNEQFFGPGTRLTVL.

The chain uses TRBV19 and TRBJ1-2; possible D gene TRBD1, 5 bases. The CDR3 consists of 13 residues. The V end was cut by 5 bases, the J end by 4 bases, with 11 bases between. Looked up from germline, CDR1 is LNHDA and CDR2 is SQIVND (reference sequence). CDR3 DNA: TGTGCCAGTAGTTCGACAGTTCCCTATGGCTACACCTTC. Translated: CASSSTVPYGYTF.

This clone was detected only a few times. The rearrangement uses TRBV2 and TRBJ2-5, with D possibly TRBD1 on 5 matching bases. The germline gives CDR1 SNHLY, CDR2 FYNNEI. CDR3 size: 12 residues. The germline V and J ends were trimmed by 3 bases and 6 bases, with 8 bases remaining between them. CDR3 amino acids: CASSDRVQTQYF. The CDR3 region has the DNA TGTGCCAGCAGTGACAGGGTTCAGACCCAGTACTTC.

The DNA of the CDR3 is TGTGCCAGCAGTTTAAAAGGGACAGGGATTATACGAGATACGCAGTATTTT. Translated, it gives CASSLKGTGIIRDTQYF. The J gene is TRBJ2-3, the V gene TRBV28; 9 bases are shared with TRBD1. The germline V gene has CDR1 MDHEN and CDR2 SYDVKM. This CDR3 spans 17 amino acids. The junction had 11 bases not matched to a gene; V was cut back by 2 bases and J by 5 bases.

This clone was picked up many times. The chain couples TRBV30 to TRBJ2-1; the D is unclear. Germline-derived CDR1 and CDR2 are GTSNPN and SVGIG (reference sequence). The CDR3 sequence is 12 residues long. V dropped 3 bases and J dropped 4 bases, with 7 bases sitting between them. CDR3 loop: CAWSRLYNEQFF. The CDR3 bases are TGTGCCTGGAGCAGGCTTTACAATGAGCAGTTCTTC.